Reported below is one TCR beta chain. CDR3 length equals 13 residues. The sample comes from a study of cytomegalovirus exposure and HLA in healthy donors. PCR involved 60 Vbeta and 13 Jbeta primers. Some clones are missing from TCRdb's copy, which holds only in-frame ones; the method was immunoSEQ multiplex PCR. The sample records about 130,000 clones, about three quarters being singletons. This receptor was obtained from a woman aged 40 to 50 in good health and CMV-seronegative. Sequencing used PBMCs. The rearrangement links TRBV21-1 to TRBJ2-5; TRBD2 reflects the table's D call only, with no check against the DNA. TRBV21-1 is flagged as a pseudogene. CDR3 in amino acids: CASSNSGSETQYF. The CDR3 bases are TGTGCCAGCAGCAATTCGGGGAGCGAGACCCAGTACTTC.